This T cell receptor (beta chain) was captured in a study of CD8 T cells in Susac syndrome. Random-hexamer reverse transcription was applied to about 0.45 to 1 ug RNA. TCRdb fed the immunoSEQ multiplex PCR reads into MiXCR, producing one record per CDR3 protein. The profile shows approximately 190,000 distinct CDR3 sequences, over 90% of them singletons. Broader study findings: Clonal expansion involving Susac CD8+ cells peaked in TEMRA cells and active patients.

CD8+ and CD4+ T cells were negatively isolated; TEMRA cells were FACS-enriched. On this clonotype: The antigen remains undetermined.

The TCR comes from a human donor with Susac syndrome. Sequencing was carried out using CD8+ T cells from PBMCs.

In DNA form, the CDR3 reads TGTGCCAGCAGCGTCCACAGGGACACGACGAACACAGATACGCAGTATTTT. Translated: CASSVHRDTTNTDTQYF. The chain combines TRBV9 with TRBJ2-3; tentative D call: TRBD1 (6 bases). The CDR3 totals 17 residues. Trimming pared 2 bases from V and 2 bases from J, leaving 18 bases between. CDR1 and CDR2 (germline): SGDLS, YYNGEE.